This T cell receptor (beta chain) is drawn from a study of CD8 T cells in Susac syndrome. The CDR3 sequence is 16 residues long. Germline assignment: CDR1 PRHDT and CDR2 FYEKMQ (reference sequence). Trimming removed 5 bases from V and 2 bases from J; junction bases left unmatched: 9. RNA in amounts of about 0.5 to 1 ug was reverse transcribed with random hexamers. TCRdb fed the immunoSEQ multiplex PCR reads into MiXCR, producing one record per CDR3 protein. This sample yields approximately 68,000 distinct CDR3 sequences, of which over 85% are seen a single time; under 0.5% belongs to the top ten. This sequence joins TRBV13 and TRBJ2-1; 7 nucleotides line up with TRBD1. The clonotype originates from a human donor with multiple sclerosis. Sequencing was done on a sample of CD8+ T cells from PBMCs. CDR3 in amino acids: CASSPATGTAYNEQFF. CDR3 in DNA: TGTGCCAGCAGCCCCGCGACCGGGACAGCCTACAATGAGCAGTTCTTC.